This TCR beta chain was captured in a study of blood T cells in healthy people across ages. Study findings and constraints: While age rose, TCR beta diversity per million T cells dropped in a roughly linear way.

The germline gives CDR1 MNHNY, CDR2 SVGAGI (reference sequence). V lost 0 bases to trimming and J lost 2 bases; unmatched junction nucleotides: 11. The CDR3 loop spans 18 amino acids. In this sample, this clonotype turned up a few times. Antigen specificity is unknown. The individuals who served as donors were healthy Caucasians living in Russia, aged about 6 to 100. They isolated at least 6.5 million PBMCs from each sample. A J-beta primer mix and a sample-barcoded 5' primer were used in a second PCR of roughly 6 to 11 cycles. Each CDR3 protein gets one entry after TCRdb re-called the 5' RACE reads with MiXCR. The sample includes around 1,600,000 distinct CDR3 sequences, about 42% of them seen just once.

This sequence was found in a young woman in good health. Sequencing used blood. The genes are TRBV6-6 and TRBJ2-7; 9 positions match TRBD2. The CDR3 loop reads CASSYSFRSGSGAYEQYF. DNA of the CDR3: TGTGCCAGCAGTTACTCGTTTCGTAGCGGGAGCGGTGCCTACGAGCAGTACTTC.